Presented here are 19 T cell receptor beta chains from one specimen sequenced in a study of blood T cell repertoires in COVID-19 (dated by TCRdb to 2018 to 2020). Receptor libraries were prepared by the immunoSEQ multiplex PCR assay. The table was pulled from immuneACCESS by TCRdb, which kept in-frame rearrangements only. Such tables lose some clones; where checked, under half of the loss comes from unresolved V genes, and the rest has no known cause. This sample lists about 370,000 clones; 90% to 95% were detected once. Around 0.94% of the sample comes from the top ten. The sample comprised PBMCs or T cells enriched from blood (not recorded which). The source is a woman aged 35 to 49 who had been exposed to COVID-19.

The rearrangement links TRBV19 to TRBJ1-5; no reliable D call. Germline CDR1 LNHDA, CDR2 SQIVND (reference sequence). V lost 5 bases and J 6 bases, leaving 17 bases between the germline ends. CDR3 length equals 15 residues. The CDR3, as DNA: TGTGCCAGTAGTCCCCGGGGAGGGTTTGGTCAGCCCCAGCATTTT. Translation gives CASSPRGGFGQPQHF. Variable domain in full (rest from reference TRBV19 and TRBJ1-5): DGGITQSPKYLFRKEGQNVTLSCEQNLNHDAMYWYRQDPGQGLRLIYYSQIVNDFQKGDIAEGYSVSREKKESFPLTVTSAQKNPTAFYLCASSPRGGFGQPQHFGDGTRLSIL.

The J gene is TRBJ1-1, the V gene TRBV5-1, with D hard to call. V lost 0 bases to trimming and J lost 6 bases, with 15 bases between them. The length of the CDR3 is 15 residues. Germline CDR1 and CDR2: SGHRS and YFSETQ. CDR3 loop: CASSLALSRGAEAFF. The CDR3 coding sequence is TGCGCCAGCAGCTTGGCCTTATCCCGAGGCGCTGAAGCTTTCTTT.

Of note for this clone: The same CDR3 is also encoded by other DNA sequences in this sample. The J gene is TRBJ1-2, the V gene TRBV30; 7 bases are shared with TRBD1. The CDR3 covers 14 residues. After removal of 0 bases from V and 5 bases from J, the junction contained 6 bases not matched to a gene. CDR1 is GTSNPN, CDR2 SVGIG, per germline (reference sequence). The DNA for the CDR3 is TGTGCCTGGAGTGTACAAGGGGGCGGGTATGGCTACACCTTC. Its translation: CAWSVQGGGYGYTF. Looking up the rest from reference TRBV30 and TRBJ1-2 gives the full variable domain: SQTIHQWPATLVQPVGSPLSLECTVEGTSNPNLYWYRQAAGRGLQLLFYSVGIGQISSEVPQNLSASRPQDRQFILSSKKLLLSDSGFYLCAWSVQGGGYGYTFGSGTRLTVV.

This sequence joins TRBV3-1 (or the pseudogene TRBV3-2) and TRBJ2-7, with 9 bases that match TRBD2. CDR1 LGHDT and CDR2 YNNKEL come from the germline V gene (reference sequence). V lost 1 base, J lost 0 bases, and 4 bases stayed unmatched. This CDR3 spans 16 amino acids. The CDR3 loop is CASSQGGRVSSYEQYF. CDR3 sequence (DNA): TGTGCCAGCAGCCAAGGCGGGAGGGTTAGCTCCTACGAGCAGTACTTC.

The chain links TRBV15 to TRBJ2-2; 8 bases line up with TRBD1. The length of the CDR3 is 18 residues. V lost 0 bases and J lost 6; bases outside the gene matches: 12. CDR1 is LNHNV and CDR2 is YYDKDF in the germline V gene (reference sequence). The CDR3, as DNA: TGTGCCACCAGCAGAGAGTGGGGACAGGACAGTTACCCCGGGGAGCTGTTTTTT. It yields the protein CATSREWGQDSYPGELFF.

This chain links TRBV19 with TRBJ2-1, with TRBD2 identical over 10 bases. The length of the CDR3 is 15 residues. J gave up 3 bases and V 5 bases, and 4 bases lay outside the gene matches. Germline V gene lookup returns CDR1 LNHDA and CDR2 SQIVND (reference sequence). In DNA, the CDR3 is TGTGCCAGTAGTCCTGCTAGCGGGAGCTACAATGAGCAGTTCTTC. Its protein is CASSPASGSYNEQFF.

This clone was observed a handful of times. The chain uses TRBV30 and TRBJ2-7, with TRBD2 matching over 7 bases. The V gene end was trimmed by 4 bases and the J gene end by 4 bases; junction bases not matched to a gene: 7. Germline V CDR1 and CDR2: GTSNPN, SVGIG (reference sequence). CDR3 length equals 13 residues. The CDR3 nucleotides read TGTGCCTGGAAGAGGGCGGGAGCTTACGAGCAGTACTTC. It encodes CAWKRAGAYEQYF.

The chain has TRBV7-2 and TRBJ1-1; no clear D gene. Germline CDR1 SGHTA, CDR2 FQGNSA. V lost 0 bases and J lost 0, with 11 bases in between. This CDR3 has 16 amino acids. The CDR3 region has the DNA TGTGCCAGCAGCTTAGCCGCGGGGTTGTTGAACACTGAAGCTTTCTTT. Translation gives CASSLAAGLLNTEAFF.

The CDR3 DNA sequence: TGCGCCAGCAGCTCTCTCGGCGGCATGAACACTGAAGCTTTCTTT. Translated: CASSSLGGMNTEAFF. This rearrangement joins TRBV5-1 to TRBJ1-1; D remains unclear. CDR1 is SGHRS, CDR2 YFSETQ, per germline. V was shortened by 3 bases and J by 0 bases, with 12 bases between the two germline ends. CDR3 length: 15 amino acids.

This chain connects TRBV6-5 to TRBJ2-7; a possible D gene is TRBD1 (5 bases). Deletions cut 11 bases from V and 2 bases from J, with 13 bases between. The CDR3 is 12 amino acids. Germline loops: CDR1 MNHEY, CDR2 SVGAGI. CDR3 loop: CAVGDRAYEQYF. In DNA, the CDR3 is TGTGCCGTCGGCGACAGAGCCTACGAGCAGTACTTC.

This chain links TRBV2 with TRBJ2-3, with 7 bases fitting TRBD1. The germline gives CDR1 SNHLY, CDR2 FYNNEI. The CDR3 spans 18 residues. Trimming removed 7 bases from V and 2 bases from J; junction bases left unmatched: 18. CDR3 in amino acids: CASIAPFADRRITDTQYF. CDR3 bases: TGTGCCAGCATTGCCCCTTTCGCGGACAGGAGGATCACAGATACGCAGTATTTT.

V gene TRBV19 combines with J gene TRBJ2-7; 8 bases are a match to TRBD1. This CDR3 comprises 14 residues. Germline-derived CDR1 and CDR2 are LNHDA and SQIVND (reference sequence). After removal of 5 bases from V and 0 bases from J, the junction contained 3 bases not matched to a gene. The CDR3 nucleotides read TGTGCCAGTAGTCTACAGGGGGGCTCCTACGAGCAGTACTTC. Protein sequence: CASSLQGGSYEQYF.

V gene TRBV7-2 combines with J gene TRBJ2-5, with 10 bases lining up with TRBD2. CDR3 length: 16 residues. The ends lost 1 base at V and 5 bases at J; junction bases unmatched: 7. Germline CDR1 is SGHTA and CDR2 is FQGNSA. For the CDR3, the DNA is TGTGCCAGCAGCTTAGGGTCTAGCGGGAGTAGGGAGACCCAGTACTTC. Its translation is CASSLGSSGSRETQYF.

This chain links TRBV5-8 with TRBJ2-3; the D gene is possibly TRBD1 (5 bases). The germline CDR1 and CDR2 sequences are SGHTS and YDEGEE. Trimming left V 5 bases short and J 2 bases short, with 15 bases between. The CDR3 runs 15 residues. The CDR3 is CASRARAAATDTQYF. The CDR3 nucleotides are TGTGCCAGCAGGGCCAGGGCAGCCGCCACAGATACGCAGTATTTT. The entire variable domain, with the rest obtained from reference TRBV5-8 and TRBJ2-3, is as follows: EAGVTQSPTHLIKTRGQQATLRCSPISGHTSVYWYQQALGLGLQFLLWYDEGEERNRGNFPPRFSGRQFPNYSSELNVNALELEDSALYLCASRARAAATDTQYFGPGTRLTVL.

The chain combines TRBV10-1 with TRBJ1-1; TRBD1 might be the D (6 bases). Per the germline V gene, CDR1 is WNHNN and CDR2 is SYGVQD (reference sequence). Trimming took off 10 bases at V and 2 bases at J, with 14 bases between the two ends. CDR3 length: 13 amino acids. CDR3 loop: CATRQATNTEAFF. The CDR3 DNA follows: TGCGCCACTCGACAGGCTACCAACACTGAAGCTTTCTTT.

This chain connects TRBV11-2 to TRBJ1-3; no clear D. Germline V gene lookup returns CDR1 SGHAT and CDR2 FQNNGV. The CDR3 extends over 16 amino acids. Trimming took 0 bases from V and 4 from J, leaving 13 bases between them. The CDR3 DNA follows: TGTGCCAGCAGCTTAGATTCTGACTTTCGAGGAAACACCATATATTTT. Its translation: CASSLDSDFRGNTIYF.

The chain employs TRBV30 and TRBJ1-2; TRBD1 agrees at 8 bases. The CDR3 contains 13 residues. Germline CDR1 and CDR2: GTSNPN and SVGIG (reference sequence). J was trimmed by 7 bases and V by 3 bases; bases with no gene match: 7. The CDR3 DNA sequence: TGTGCCTGGAGCGGACAGGGAAAAAGTGGCTACACCTTC. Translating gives CAWSGQGKSGYTF.

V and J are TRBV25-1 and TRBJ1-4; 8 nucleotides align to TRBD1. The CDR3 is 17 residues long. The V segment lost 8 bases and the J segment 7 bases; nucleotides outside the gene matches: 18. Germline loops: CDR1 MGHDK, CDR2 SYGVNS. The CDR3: CASSPTDRGKWGEKLFF. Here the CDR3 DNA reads TGTGCCAGCTCCCCTACCGACAGGGGCAAGTGGGGTGAAAAACTGTTTTTT.

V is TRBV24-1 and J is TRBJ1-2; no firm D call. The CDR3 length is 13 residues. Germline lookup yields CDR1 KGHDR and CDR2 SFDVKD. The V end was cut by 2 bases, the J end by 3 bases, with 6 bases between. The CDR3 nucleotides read TGTGCCACCAGTGATTCCCCTTACTATGGCTACACCTTC. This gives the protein CATSDSPYYGYTF.